The subject of this entry is one T cell receptor beta chain. The antigen is undetermined. This sample stems from a study of T cell responses to AZD1222 COVID-19 vaccine. Notes on the study in general: Spike-wide coverage was observed for vaccine-associated CD4 TCRs, with dominant responses at 160-218 and 743-854. Most donors were white British, females outnumbered males, and clonal diversity was possibly underestimated.

Using immunoSEQ multiplex PCR, the repertoire was profiled, and TCRdb retains in-frame clones only, with some absent. The sample yields roughly 140,000 clones, 80% to 90% seen once. The V end was cut by 0 bases, the J end by 0 bases, with 8 bases between. Per the germline V gene, CDR1 is ENHRY and CDR2 is SYGVKD. This CDR3 region has 15 residues. V is TRBV10-3 and J is TRBJ1-2; D remains ambiguous. This sequence originates from an adult in good health. Specimen: peripheral blood, collected on day 0 of AZD1222 vaccination. The CDR3 region has the DNA TGTGCCATCAGTGAGTCAGGCCGAGCTAACTATGGCTACACCTTC. Amino acid sequence: CAISESGRANYGYTF.